These 27 T cell receptor beta chains were all obtained from the same sample, sequenced in a study of blood T cell repertoires in COVID-19. Sequencing was performed with immunoSEQ multiplex PCR; in TCRdb, only in-frame clones are kept and a portion is missing. The sample consists of roughly 150,000 clones, 88% of them appearing once. The sequenced sample consisted of peripheral blood. Receptors were obtained from a man in his fifties who had recovered from COVID-19.

The rearrangement uses TRBV18 and TRBJ2-7; 9 positions agree with TRBD1. Trimming took 5 bases from V and 0 from J; bases not matched to a gene: 5. The CDR3 is 15 residues long. CDR1 and CDR2 from the germline V gene are KGHSH and LQKENI. The CDR3 region is CASSAGTGSSYEQYF. The CDR3 DNA reads TGTGCCAGCTCAGCCGGGACAGGGAGCTCCTACGAGCAGTACTTC.

V and J are TRBV6-5 and TRBJ1-1; unclear D gene. Trimming took off 4 bases at V and 2 bases at J, with 11 bases between the two ends. The CDR3 sequence is 14 residues long. CDR1 is MNHEY and CDR2 is SVGAGI in the germline V gene. The CDR3 loop is CASSLGGFNTEAFF. The DNA of the CDR3 is TGTGCCAGCAGTTTGGGAGGGTTCAACACTGAAGCTTTCTTT.

V usage is TRBV29-1 and J usage is TRBJ2-2, with TRBD1 identical over 7 bases. Germline trimming cut 6 bases from V and 6 bases from J; bases unmatched to any gene: 7. The CDR3 totals 13 residues. The germline CDR1 and CDR2 sequences are SQVTM and ANQGSEA. DNA for the CDR3: TGCAGCGTCGTAAAAGGGGGCGCCGGGGAGCTGTTTTTT. Amino acids: CSVVKGGAGELFF.

This clone was seen a single time. This chain joins TRBV27 and TRBJ2-7, with D maybe TRBD1 (6 bases). CDR1 is MNHEY and CDR2 is SMNVEV in the germline V gene (reference sequence). V lost 6 bases and J 1 base, leaving 19 bases between the germline ends. The CDR3 loop spans 16 amino acids. As DNA, the CDR3 is TGTGCCAGCAGCCGCAACGACAGGACACAATCCTACGAGCAGTACTTC. As protein: CASSRNDRTQSYEQYF.

In this sample, this clone turned up a few times. The V call is TRBV6-2 or TRBV6-3, the J call TRBJ1-2; the D gene is possibly TRBD1 (5 bases). The V end was cut by 6 bases, the J end by 4 bases, with 18 bases between. CDR1 is MNHEY and CDR2 is SVGEGT in the germline V gene. The CDR3 sequence is 15 residues long. CDR3 protein: CASSLGPSPIYGYTF. CDR3 nucleotides: TGTGCCAGCAGCCTGGGGCCATCTCCCATCTATGGCTACACCTTC.

The chain has TRBV7-2 and TRBJ2-4; 11 bases map to TRBD1. The CDR3 covers 16 residues. Looked up from germline, CDR1 is SGHTA and CDR2 is FQGNSA. The V and J ends lost 6 bases and 0 bases, in that order; junction bases with no gene match: 4. CDR3 nucleotide sequence: TGTGCCAGCAGACAGGACAGGGGGCGAGCCAAAAACATTCAGTACTTC. It translates to CASRQDRGRAKNIQYF.

The J gene is TRBJ2-1, the V gene TRBV9, with 9 bases fitting TRBD2. Trimming removed 4 bases from V and 5 bases from J; junction bases left unmatched: 13. In germline, CDR1 is SGDLS, CDR2 YYNGEE. CDR3 length: 17 amino acids. This chain's CDR3 is CASSSRGAGGSHNEQFF. CDR3 in DNA: TGTGCCAGCAGCTCCCGGGGGGCGGGAGGGTCCCACAATGAGCAGTTCTTC. The whole variable domain, remainder taken from reference TRBV9 and TRBJ2-1, is DSGVTQTPKHLITATGQRVTLRCSPRSGDLSVYWYQQSLDQGLQFLIQYYNGEERAKGNILERFSAQQFPDLHSELNLSSLELGDSALYFCASSSRGAGGSHNEQFFGPGTRLTVL.

The chain carries TRBV4-1 and TRBJ2-7, with TRBD2 identical over 8 bases. Germline V gene sequence: CDR1 MGHRA, CDR2 YSYEKL. There are 17 residues in the CDR3. Trimming at V came to 0 bases and at J to 3 bases, leaving 10 bases not matched to a gene. This chain's CDR3 is CASSQDSGGKNLYEQYF. In DNA, the CDR3 is TGCGCCAGCAGCCAAGATTCGGGGGGGAAGAACCTCTACGAGCAGTACTTC.

The rearrangement links TRBV7-2 to TRBJ2-7, with TRBD2 matching over 8 bases. Germline V lookup: CDR1 SGHTA, CDR2 FQGNSA. There are 15 residues in the CDR3. After removal of 2 bases from V and 7 bases from J, the junction contained 10 bases not matched to a gene. The DNA for the CDR3 is TGTGCCAGCAGCTTAAACACGGCGGGAGGTGGGGAGCAGTACTTC. It is translated as CASSLNTAGGGEQYF.

The V call is TRBV7-2, the J call TRBJ2-6; possibly TRBD2 for D (7 bases). Germline V gene lookup returns CDR1 SGHTA and CDR2 FQGNSA. Trimming took 1 base from V and 1 from J, leaving 11 bases between them. This CDR3 is 17 amino acids long. The CDR3 loop is CASSLVGGASGANVLTF. The CDR3, as DNA: TGTGCCAGCAGCTTAGTAGGGGGGGCGTCTGGGGCCAACGTCCTGACTTTC.

The chain is built from TRBV6-5 and TRBJ1-1; D may be TRBD1 (5 bases). CDR3 length: 12 amino acids. Germline CDR1 MNHEY, CDR2 SVGAGI. V dropped 5 bases and J dropped 3 bases, with 7 bases sitting between them. The DNA of the CDR3 is TGTGCCAGCAGTACAGGTTACACTGAAGCTTTCTTT. Protein: CASSTGYTEAFF.

The rearrangement links TRBV9 to TRBJ2-3; 9 nucleotides line up with TRBD2. Germline CDR1 SGDLS, CDR2 YYNGEE. V lost 1 base and J lost 2; bases outside the gene matches: 5. The length of the CDR3 is 16 residues. The CDR3 is CASSVTPSGITDTQYF. The CDR3 region has the DNA TGTGCCAGCAGCGTAACTCCTAGCGGGATCACAGATACGCAGTATTTT. Drawing the rest from reference TRBV9 and TRBJ2-3, the complete variable domain is DSGVTQTPKHLITATGQRVTLRCSPRSGDLSVYWYQQSLDQGLQFLIQYYNGEERAKGNILERFSAQQFPDLHSELNLSSLELGDSALYFCASSVTPSGITDTQYFGPGTRLTVL.

This sequence joins TRBV10-3 and TRBJ2-3, with 14 bases matching TRBD2. This CDR3 has 18 residues. The germline V gene has CDR1 ENHRY and CDR2 SYGVKD. V trimming: 6 bases; J trimming: 0 bases; junction bases outside the gene matches: 8. The CDR3 DNA follows: TGTGCCATCAGGAAAACGGGACTAGCGGGGGTGAGCACAGATACGCAGTATTTT. Translated: CAIRKTGLAGVSTDTQYF.

The CDR3 bases are TGTGCCAGCAGTTTATCTTTTTCTGACAGGGGGGAGCTGTTTTTT. It specifies CASSLSFSDRGELFF. The V call is TRBV28, the J call TRBJ2-2, with D maybe TRBD1 (6 bases). Trimming pared 1 base from V and 8 bases from J, leaving 14 bases between. This CDR3 contains 15 residues. The germline V gene encodes CDR1 MDHEN and CDR2 SYDVKM.

The rearrangement links TRBV20-1 to TRBJ2-5, with TRBD2 matching over 7 bases. CDR1 and CDR2 (germline): DFQATT, SNEGSKA (reference sequence). This CDR3 spans 15 amino acids. J was trimmed by 1 base and V by 3 bases; bases with no gene match: 8. In DNA, the CDR3 is TGCAGTGCTAGTAGGGCGGGAGAATCCCAAGAGACCCAGTACTTC. Its translation is CSASRAGESQETQYF.

The CDR3 is CASMGRARWSQHF. Written as DNA, the CDR3 is TGTGCCAGTATGGGGAGGGCTCGCTGGTCCCAGCATTTT. The chain uses TRBV19 and TRBJ1-5; no definite D call. This CDR3 has 13 residues. With 7 bases removed from V and 11 bases from J, the gap between germline ends came to 18 bases. Germline V gene sequence: CDR1 LNHDA, CDR2 SQIVND (reference sequence). The variable domain in full, with the rest retrieved from reference TRBV19 and TRBJ1-5, is DGGITQSPKYLFRKEGQNVTLSCEQNLNHDAMYWYRQDPGQGLRLIYYSQIVNDFQKGDIAEGYSVSREKKESFPLTVTSAQKNPTAFYLCASMGRARWSQHFGDGTRLSIL.

The rearrangement links TRBV6-4 to TRBJ2-3, with D possibly TRBD1 on 5 matching bases. This CDR3 has 14 amino acids. Germline V gene data show CDR1 as MRHNA and CDR2 as SNTAGT. Trimming cost V 5 bases and J 1 base, with 10 bases left between them. The CDR3, as DNA: TGTGCCAGCAGTCCAGTAGGGGGCACAGATACGCAGTATTTT. It codes for CASSPVGGTDTQYF.

This clone has a single count. The J gene is TRBJ1-3, the V gene TRBV19; D possibly corresponds to TRBD1 (6 bases). From germline, CDR1 is LNHDA and CDR2 SQIVND (reference sequence). V lost 9 bases and J lost 2, with 11 bases in between. This CDR3 has 13 residues. CDR3 sequence: CASQQGAGNTIYF. The DNA for the CDR3 is TGTGCCAGCCAACAGGGCGCTGGAAACACCATATATTTT.

The chain has TRBV28 and TRBJ2-7; TRBD1 aligns across 8 bases. There are 15 residues in the CDR3. Germline V gives CDR1 MDHEN, CDR2 SYDVKM. V was pared by 5 bases and J by 1 base, with 7 bases of the junction left unmatched. The CDR3 DNA sequence: TGTGCCAGCAGTCCCCGGACAGGGCGGTCCTACGAGCAGTACTTC. Its translation: CASSPRTGRSYEQYF.

The chain uses TRBV24-1 and TRBJ2-1; 8 nucleotides match TRBD2. CDR3 size: 16 residues. Unmatched junction bases numbered 7, after V lost 3 bases and J lost 4 bases. Germline V gene sequence: CDR1 KGHDR, CDR2 SFDVKD. CDR3 DNA: TGTGCCACCAGTGATCCTGCGGGCGGGGGGTACAATGAGCAGTTCTTC. Protein sequence: CATSDPAGGGYNEQFF.

This sequence joins TRBV5-6 and TRBJ2-1; 9 nucleotides match TRBD1. After removal of 6 bases from V and 0 bases from J, the junction contained 4 bases not matched to a gene. CDR1 is SGHDT, CDR2 YYEEEE, per germline. The CDR3 length is 15 residues. In nucleotides, the CDR3 is TGTGCCAGCACCCCGACAGGGGGCTCCTACAATGAGCAGTTCTTC. Translating it yields CASTPTGGSYNEQFF.

V is TRBV5-4 and J is TRBJ2-3, with TRBD2 matching over 8 bases. V gave up 2 bases and J gave up 4 bases; unmatched junction bases: 6. The CDR3 is 15 residues long. Germline values: CDR1 SGHNT, CDR2 YYREEE (reference sequence). CDR3 DNA: TGTGCCAGCAGCTTAAGCGGGAGTTTCGCAGATACGCAGTATTTT. Its translation: CASSLSGSFADTQYF. Complete variable domain (other parts from reference TRBV5-4 and TRBJ2-3): ETGVTQSPTHLIKTRGQQVTLRCSSQSGHNTVSWYQQALGQGPQFIFQYYREEENGRGNFPPRFSGLQFPNYSSELNVNALELDDSALYLCASSLSGSFADTQYFGPGTRLTVL.

The V call is TRBV20-1, the J call TRBJ1-5; D uncertain. The CDR3 runs to 14 residues. Trimming took 3 bases from V and 1 from J, leaving 10 bases between them. Germline CDR1 DFQATT, CDR2 SNEGSKA (reference sequence). CDR3 nucleotides: TGCAGTGCTAGTGTCTCGGGAAGCAATCAGCCCCAGCATTTT. Protein sequence: CSASVSGSNQPQHF.

The chain recombines TRBV7-3 with TRBJ1-6; possibly TRBD1 for D (6 bases). The germline gives CDR1 SGHTA, CDR2 FQGTGA. This CDR3 has 19 residues. V was clipped by 4 bases and J by 5 bases, with 24 bases between them. The DNA of the CDR3 is TGTGCCAGCAGCTGCACCACAAAAAGGGGGTCAATAGATAATTCACCCCTCCACTTT. Translating gives CASSCTTKRGSIDNSPLHF. Full variable domain (outside the CDR3, taken from reference TRBV7-3 and TRBJ1-6): GAGVSQTPSNKVTEKGKYVELRCDPISGHTALYWYRQSLGQGPEFLIYFQGTGAADDSGLPNDRFFAVRPEGSVSTLKIQRTERGDSAVYLCASSCTTKRGSIDNSPLHFGNGTRLTVT.

The rearrangement joins TRBV5-1 to TRBJ2-3; 12 bases align to TRBD2. Per the germline V gene, CDR1 is SGHRS and CDR2 is YFSETQ. J gave up 6 bases and V 7 bases, and 9 bases lay outside the gene matches. The CDR3 is 15 residues long. CDR3 nucleotide sequence: TGCGCCAGCGGTCGGACTAGCGGGGACCGGGATACGCAGTATTTT. Its translation is CASGRTSGDRDTQYF.

The gene calls are TRBV5-1 and TRBJ2-7; 9 bases match TRBD2. V was pared by 0 bases and J by 2 bases, with 0 bases of the junction left unmatched. This CDR3 is 14 amino acids long. The V gene's germline CDR1 is SGHRS and CDR2 YFSETQ. CDR3 in amino acids: CASSLVAGAYEQYF. CDR3 bases: TGCGCCAGCAGCTTGGTAGCGGGGGCCTACGAGCAGTACTTC.

The chain combines TRBV20-1 with TRBJ1-2; 12 bases agree with TRBD1. CDR3 length: 15 residues. From germline, CDR1 is DFQATT and CDR2 SNEGSKA (reference sequence). Unmatched junction bases numbered 10, after V lost 3 bases and J lost 8 bases. The CDR3 loop reads CSASVGDRGLRGYTF. For the CDR3, the DNA is TGCAGTGCTAGTGTAGGGGACAGGGGGCTGCGGGGCTACACCTTC.